Each of the 7 T cell receptor beta chains below was sequenced from the same sample in a study of graft-versus-host responses after intestinal transplantation. The table came from immunoSEQ multiplex PCR; TCRdb's copy has only in-frame clones and leaves some out. Of approximately 7,600 clones listed, about 30% are singletons. This specimen consisted of alloreactive CD4+ T cells from a mixed lymphocyte reaction culture, obtained before intestinal transplant. Subset meaning: CFSE-low proliferating T cells sorted from approximately 6-day pre-transplant mixed lymphocyte reaction (GvH or HvG direction). These receptors were collected from a human patient who received an intestinal transplant.

The V gene is TRBV18, the J gene TRBJ2-5, with D maybe TRBD2 (6 bases). This CDR3 is 13 amino acids long. The germline gives CDR1 KGHSH, CDR2 LQKENI. V lost 0 bases to trimming and J lost 5 bases, with 7 bases between them. The CDR3 nucleotides read TGTGCCAGCTCACCACCACGGGGGGAGACCCAGTACTTC. Translated: CASSPPRGETQYF. Using reference TRBV18 and TRBJ2-5 for the parts outside the CDR3, the full variable domain is NAGVMQNPRHLVRRRGQEARLRCSPMKGHSHVYWYRQLPEEGLKFMVYLQKENIIDESGMPKERFSAEFPKEGPSILRIQQVVRGDSAAYFCASSPPRGETQYFGPGTRLLVL.

The chain is built from TRBV28 and TRBJ2-1; 12 nucleotides match TRBD2. Germline-derived CDR1 and CDR2 are MDHEN and SYDVKM. This CDR3 region has 15 residues. V lost 6 bases to trimming and J lost 6 bases; unmatched junction nucleotides: 6. The CDR3 region is CASSRGLAGLNEQFF. CDR3 in DNA: TGTGCCAGCAGCCGAGGACTAGCGGGACTCAATGAGCAGTTCTTC.

This clone occurred once. The chain uses TRBV6-1 and TRBJ2-7; 9 bases are a match to TRBD1. Per germline, CDR1 MNHNS and CDR2 SASEGT. The CDR3 contains 14 residues. With V trimmed by 8 bases and J by 3 bases, 8 bases remained unmatched. As DNA, the CDR3 is TGTGCCAGCGGGGAGACAGGGGGGAGCTACGAGCAGTACTTC. The encoded protein is CASGETGGSYEQYF.

This rearrangement joins TRBV7-2 to TRBJ2-7; 7 nucleotides line up with TRBD2. The length of the CDR3 is 15 residues. CDR1 is SGHTA, CDR2 FQGNSA, per germline. Trimming at V came to 3 bases and at J to 4 bases, leaving 9 bases not matched to a gene. The CDR3 coding sequence is TGTGCCAGCAGCTTTTCTAGCGGAACAGGATACGAGCAGTACTTC. The encoded protein is CASSFSSGTGYEQYF.

This clone is deemed medium-sized (0.01 to 0.1%). The rearrangement links TRBV11-2 to TRBJ2-5; 8 bases match TRBD1. The ends lost 8 bases at V and 5 bases at J; junction bases unmatched: 7. Germline V gene data show CDR1 as SGHAT and CDR2 as FQNNGV. The CDR3 loop spans 13 amino acids. The CDR3 is CASSTGVGETQYF. In DNA form, the CDR3 reads TGTGCCAGCTCGACAGGGGTGGGGGAGACCCAGTACTTC. The full variable domain, in which reference TRBV11-2 and TRBJ2-5 provide the parts outside the CDR3, is EAGVAQSPRYKIIEKRQSVAFWCNPISGHATLYWYQQILGQGPKLLIQFQNNGVVDDSQLPKDRFSAERLKGVDSTLKIQPAKLEDSAVYLCASSTGVGETQYFGPGTRLLVL.

This clone was seen a few times. The chain links TRBV29-1 to TRBJ2-3; perhaps TRBD1 as D (6 bases). Germline V gives CDR1 SQVTM, CDR2 ANQGSEA. The CDR3 length is 12 residues. The V gene lost 6 bases and the J gene lost 0 bases, with 7 bases spanning the gap. CDR3 sequence: CSVDRSTDTQYF. The CDR3 coding sequence is TGCAGCGTAGACAGGAGCACAGATACGCAGTATTTT.

The V call is TRBV9, the J call TRBJ1-3; TRBD1 might be the D (5 bases). CDR3 length: 15 residues. Germline CDR1 SGDLS, CDR2 YYNGEE. Trimming left V 0 bases short and J 4 bases short, with 11 bases between. The CDR3 bases are TGTGCCAGCAGCGTAGGGGCAGGGCCCGGAAACACCATATATTTT. Protein sequence: CASSVGAGPGNTIYF.